This T cell receptor beta chain was profiled in a study of control samples from healthy donors and cancer patients. TCRdb's copy holds only in-frame clones and misses some; the assay was immunoSEQ multiplex PCR. The profile shows 55,000 to 75,000 clones, 87% of them singletons. The CDR3 spans 15 residues. Germline V gene lookup returns CDR1 LNHDA and CDR2 SQIVND (reference sequence). Between the trimmed V and J ends, which lost 5 bases and 4 bases, there was a span of 17 bases. This receptor was identified in a woman aged 45-65 years with head and neck cancer. V and J are TRBV19 and TRBJ1-2; D is unresolved. Sequencing used PBMCs. This CDR3 reads CASSLGQDGPYGYTF. The CDR3 DNA is TGTGCCAGTAGTTTAGGCCAGGACGGACCCTATGGCTACACCTTC.